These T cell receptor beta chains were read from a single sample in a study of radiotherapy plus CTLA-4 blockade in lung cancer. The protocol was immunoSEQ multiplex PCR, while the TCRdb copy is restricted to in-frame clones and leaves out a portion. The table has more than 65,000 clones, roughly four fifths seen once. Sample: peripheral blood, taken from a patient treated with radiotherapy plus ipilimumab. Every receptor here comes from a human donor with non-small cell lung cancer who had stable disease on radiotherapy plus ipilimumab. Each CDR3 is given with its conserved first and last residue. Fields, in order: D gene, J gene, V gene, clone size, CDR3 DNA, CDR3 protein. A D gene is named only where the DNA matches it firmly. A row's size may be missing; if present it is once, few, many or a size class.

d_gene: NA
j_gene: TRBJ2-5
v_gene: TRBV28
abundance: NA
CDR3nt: TGTGCCAGCAGTTTCCAAGAGACCCAGTACTTC
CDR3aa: CASSFQETQYF

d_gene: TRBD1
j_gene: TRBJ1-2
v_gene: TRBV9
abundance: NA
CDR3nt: TGTGCCAGCAGCGTGAGTTCAGTAGGGACAGGGGGCGCGGGCTACACCTTC
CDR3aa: CASSVSSVGTGGAGYTF

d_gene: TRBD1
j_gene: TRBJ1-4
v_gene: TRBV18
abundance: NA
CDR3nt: TGTGCCAGCTCACCTACAGGGGGCGCGGGTAATGAAAAACTGTTTTTT
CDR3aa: CASSPTGGAGNEKLFF

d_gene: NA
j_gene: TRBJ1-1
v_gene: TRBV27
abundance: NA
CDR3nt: TGTGCCAGCAGTTTATCGACGGGCGGAGGGAAGGCTGAAGCTTTCTTT
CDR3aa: CASSLSTGGGKAEAFF

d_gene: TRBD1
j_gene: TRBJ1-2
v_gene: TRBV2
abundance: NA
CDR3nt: TGTGCCAGCAGTGAAGCGGGGACAGCCTCCTATGGCTACACCTTC
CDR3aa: CASSEAGTASYGYTF

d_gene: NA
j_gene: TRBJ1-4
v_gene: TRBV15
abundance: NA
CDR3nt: TGTGCCACCAGCAGAGACTCCTGGACTAATGAAAAACTGTTTTTT
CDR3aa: CATSRDSWTNEKLFF

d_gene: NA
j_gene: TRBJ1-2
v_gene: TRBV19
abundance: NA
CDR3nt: TGTGCCAGTAGTATGGGCGACAGGAGCTATGGCTACACCTTC
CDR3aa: CASSMGDRSYGYTF

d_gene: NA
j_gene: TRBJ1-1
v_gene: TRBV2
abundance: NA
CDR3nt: TGTGCCAGCGACCTGATTGGCGGGACTGAAGCTTTCTTT
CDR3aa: CASDLIGGTEAFF

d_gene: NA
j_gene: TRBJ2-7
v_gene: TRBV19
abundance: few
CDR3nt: TGTGCCAGTAGTATAGATGGGACATCCTCCTACGAGCAGTACTTC
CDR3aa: CASSIDGTSSYEQYF

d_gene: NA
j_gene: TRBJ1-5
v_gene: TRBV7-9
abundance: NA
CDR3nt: TGTGCCAGCAGCGGAGGAGGTCCAGACAATCAGCCCCAGCATTTT
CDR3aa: CASSGGGPDNQPQHF

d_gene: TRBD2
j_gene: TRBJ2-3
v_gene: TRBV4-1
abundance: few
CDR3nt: TGCGCCAGCAGCCAGGGGGACTATTTTACGCAGTATTTT
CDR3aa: CASSQGDYFTQYF

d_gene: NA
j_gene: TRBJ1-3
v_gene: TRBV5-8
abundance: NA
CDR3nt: TGTGCCAGCAGCTTGGTACAGGGCTCTGGAAACACCATATATTTT
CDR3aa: CASSLVQGSGNTIYF

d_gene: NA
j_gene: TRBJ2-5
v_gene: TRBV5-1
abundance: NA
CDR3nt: TGCGCCAGCAGCTTGGCCTCCTATTCCGAGACCCAGTACTTC
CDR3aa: CASSLASYSETQYF

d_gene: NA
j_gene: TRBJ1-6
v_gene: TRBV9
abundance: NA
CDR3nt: TGTGCCAGCAGCGTATCGGGGACCGATAATTCACCCCTCCACTTT
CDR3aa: CASSVSGTDNSPLHF

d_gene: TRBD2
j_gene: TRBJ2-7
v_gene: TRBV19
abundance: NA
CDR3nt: TGTGCCAGTAGTCCAGCCGGGACTAGCGGGGGGGAGCAGTACTTC
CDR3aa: CASSPAGTSGGEQYF

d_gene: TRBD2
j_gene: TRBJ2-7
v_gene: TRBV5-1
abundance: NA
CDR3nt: TGCGCCAGCAGCTTAAATCCCGGGACTAGCGGGGGCCTCTTATCCTACGAGCAGTACTTC
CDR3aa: CASSLNPGTSGGLLSYEQYF

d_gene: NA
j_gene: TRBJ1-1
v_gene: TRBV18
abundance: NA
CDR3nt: TGTGCCAGCTCAGAACTGGACAGCAACACTGAAGCTTTCTTT
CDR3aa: CASSELDSNTEAFF

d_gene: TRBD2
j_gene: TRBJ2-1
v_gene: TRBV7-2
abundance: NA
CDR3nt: TGTGCCAGCAGCTTAATGGCAGCGGGGGCTTTCAATGAGCAGTTCTTC
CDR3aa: CASSLMAAGAFNEQFF

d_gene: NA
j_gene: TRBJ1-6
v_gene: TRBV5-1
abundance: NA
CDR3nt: TGCGCCAGCAGCTTGCCCGGGACGGGTAATTCACCCCTCCACTTT
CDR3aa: CASSLPGTGNSPLHF

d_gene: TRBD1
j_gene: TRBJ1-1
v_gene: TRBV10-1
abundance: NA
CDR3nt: TGCGCCAGCAGTGATAGGGACAGATCCACTGAAGCTTTCTTT
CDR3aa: CASSDRDRSTEAFF

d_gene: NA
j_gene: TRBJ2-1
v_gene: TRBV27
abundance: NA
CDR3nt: TGTGCCAGCAGTTTGGACAATGAGCAGTTCTTC
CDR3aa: CASSLDNEQFF

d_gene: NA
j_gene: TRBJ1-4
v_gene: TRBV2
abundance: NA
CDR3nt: TGTGCCAGCAGTGTGCTTACAGCTAATGAAAAACTGTTTTTT
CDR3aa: CASSVLTANEKLFF

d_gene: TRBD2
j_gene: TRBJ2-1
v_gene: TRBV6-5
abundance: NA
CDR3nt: TGTGCCAGCAGTTACACACTAGCGGGAGTGAGCAATGAGCAGTTCTTC
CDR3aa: CASSYTLAGVSNEQFF

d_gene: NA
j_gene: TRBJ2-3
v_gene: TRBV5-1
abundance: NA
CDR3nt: TGCGCCAGCAGCTTTTCTACAGGGTACACGCAGTATTTT
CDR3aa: CASSFSTGYTQYF

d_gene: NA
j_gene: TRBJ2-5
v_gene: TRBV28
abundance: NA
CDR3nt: TGTGCCAGCAGACAAGAGGGGGGCCGCAGGGAGGAGACCCAGTACTTC
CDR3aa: CASRQEGGRREETQYF

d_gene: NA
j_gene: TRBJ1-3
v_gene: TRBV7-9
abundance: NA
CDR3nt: TGTGCCAGCAGCTTAGCGCGAGGAGATAGCTCTGGAAACACCATATATTTT
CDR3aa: CASSLARGDSSGNTIYF

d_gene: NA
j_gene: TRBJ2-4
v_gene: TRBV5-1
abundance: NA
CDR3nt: TGCGCCAGCAGCTCCCCACAAGACATGGGGCAAAACATTCAGTACTTC
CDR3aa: CASSSPQDMGQNIQYF

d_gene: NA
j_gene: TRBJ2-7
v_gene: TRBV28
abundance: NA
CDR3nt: TGTGCCAGCATACCCGGACGGAGCTCCTACGAGCAGTACTTC
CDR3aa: CASIPGRSSYEQYF

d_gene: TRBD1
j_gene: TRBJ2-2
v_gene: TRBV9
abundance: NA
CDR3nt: TGTGCCAGCAGCCGGACAGGGGTCCCCGGGGAGCTGTTTTTT
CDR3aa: CASSRTGVPGELFF